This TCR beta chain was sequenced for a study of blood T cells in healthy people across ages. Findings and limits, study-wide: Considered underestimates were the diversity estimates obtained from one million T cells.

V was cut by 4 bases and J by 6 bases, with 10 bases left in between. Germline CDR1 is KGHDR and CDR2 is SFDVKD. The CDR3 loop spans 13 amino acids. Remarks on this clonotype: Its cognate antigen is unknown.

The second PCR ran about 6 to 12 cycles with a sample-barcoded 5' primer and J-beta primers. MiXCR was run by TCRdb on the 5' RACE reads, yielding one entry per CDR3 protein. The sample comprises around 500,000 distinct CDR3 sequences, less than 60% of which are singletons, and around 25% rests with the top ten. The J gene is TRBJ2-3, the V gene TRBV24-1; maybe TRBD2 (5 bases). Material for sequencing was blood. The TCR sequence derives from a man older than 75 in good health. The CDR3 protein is CATSEGLADTQYF. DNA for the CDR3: TGTGCCACCAGTGAGGGCCTAGCCGATACGCAGTATTTT.